This TCR beta chain was recorded in a study of cytomegalovirus exposure and HLA in healthy donors. Assay: immunoSEQ multiplex PCR; the TCRdb copy retains only in-frame clones and omits some. The sample holds tens of thousands of clones, approximately 94% seen once. Sequenced: PBMCs. The TCR comes from a woman between 18 and 29 years old in good health and CMV-seropositive.

This chain's CDR3 is CASSLTAGQAYGYTF. For the CDR3, the DNA is TGCGCCAGCAGCCTAACAGCTGGACAAGCCTATGGCTACACCTTC. The rearrangement uses TRBV4-1 and TRBJ1-2; weak D call: TRBD1 (5 bases). Trimming stripped 4 bases from V and 4 bases from J, with 16 bases between. The CDR3 sequence is 15 residues long. Germline V gene sequence: CDR1 MGHRA, CDR2 YSYEKL.